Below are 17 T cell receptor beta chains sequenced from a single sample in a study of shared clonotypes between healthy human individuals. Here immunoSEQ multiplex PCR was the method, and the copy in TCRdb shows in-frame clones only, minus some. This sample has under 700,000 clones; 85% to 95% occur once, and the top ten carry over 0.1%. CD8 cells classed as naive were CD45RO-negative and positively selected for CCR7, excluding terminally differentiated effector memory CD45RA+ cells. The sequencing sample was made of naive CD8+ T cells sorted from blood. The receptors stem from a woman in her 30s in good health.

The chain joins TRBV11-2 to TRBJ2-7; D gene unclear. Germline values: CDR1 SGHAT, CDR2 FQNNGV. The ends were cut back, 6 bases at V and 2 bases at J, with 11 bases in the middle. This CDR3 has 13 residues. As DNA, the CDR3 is TGTGCCAGCAGGGGCCACAGTACCTACGAGCAGTACTTC. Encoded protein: CASRGHSTYEQYF. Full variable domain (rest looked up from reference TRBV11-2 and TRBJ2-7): EAGVAQSPRYKIIEKRQSVAFWCNPISGHATLYWYQQILGQGPKLLIQFQNNGVVDDSQLPKDRFSAERLKGVDSTLKIQPAKLEDSAVYLCASRGHSTYEQYFGPGTRLTVT.

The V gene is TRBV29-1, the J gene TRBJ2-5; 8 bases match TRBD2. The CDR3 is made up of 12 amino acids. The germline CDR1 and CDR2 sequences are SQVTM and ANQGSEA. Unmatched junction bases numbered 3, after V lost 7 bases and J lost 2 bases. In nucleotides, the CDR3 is TGCAGCGCACTAGCGGAACAAGAGACCCAGTACTTC. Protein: CSALAEQETQYF.

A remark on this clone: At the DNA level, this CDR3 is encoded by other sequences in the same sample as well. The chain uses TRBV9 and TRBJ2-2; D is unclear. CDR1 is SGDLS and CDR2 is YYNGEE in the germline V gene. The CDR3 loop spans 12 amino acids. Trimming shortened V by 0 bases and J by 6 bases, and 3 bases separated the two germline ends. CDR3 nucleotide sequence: TGTGCCAGCAGCGTAGCTCCCGGGGAGCTGTTTTTT. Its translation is CASSVAPGELFF. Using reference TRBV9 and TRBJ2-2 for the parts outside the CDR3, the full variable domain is DSGVTQTPKHLITATGQRVTLRCSPRSGDLSVYWYQQSLDQGLQFLIQYYNGEERAKGNILERFSAQQFPDLHSELNLSSLELGDSALYFCASSVAPGELFFGEGSRLTVL.

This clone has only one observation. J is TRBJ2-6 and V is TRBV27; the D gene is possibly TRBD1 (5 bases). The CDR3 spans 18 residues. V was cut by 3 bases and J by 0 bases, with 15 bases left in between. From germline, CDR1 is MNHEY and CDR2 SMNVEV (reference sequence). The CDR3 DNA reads TGTGCCAGCAGTTTTAGTTCCAGGGCCACCTCTGGGGCCAACGTCCTGACTTTC. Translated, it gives CASSFSSRATSGANVLTF.

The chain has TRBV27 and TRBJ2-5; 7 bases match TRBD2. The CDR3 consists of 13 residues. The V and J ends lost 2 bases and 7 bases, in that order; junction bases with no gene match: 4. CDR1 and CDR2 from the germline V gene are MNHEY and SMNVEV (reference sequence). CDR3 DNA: TGTGCCAGCAGTTTAGGGGACTATGGGACCCAGTACTTC. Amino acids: CASSLGDYGTQYF.

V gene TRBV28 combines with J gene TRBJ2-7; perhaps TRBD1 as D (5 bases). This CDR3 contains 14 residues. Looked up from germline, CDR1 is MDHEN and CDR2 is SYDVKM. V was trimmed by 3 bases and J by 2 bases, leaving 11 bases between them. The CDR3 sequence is CASSFGAVTYEQYF. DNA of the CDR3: TGTGCCAGCAGTTTTGGGGCGGTGACCTACGAGCAGTACTTC. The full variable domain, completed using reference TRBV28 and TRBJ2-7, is DVKVTQSSRYLVKRTGEKVFLECVQDMDHENMFWYRQDPGLGLRLIYFSYDVKMKEKGDIPEGYSVSREKKERFSLILESASTNQTSMYLCASSFGAVTYEQYFGPGTRLTVT.

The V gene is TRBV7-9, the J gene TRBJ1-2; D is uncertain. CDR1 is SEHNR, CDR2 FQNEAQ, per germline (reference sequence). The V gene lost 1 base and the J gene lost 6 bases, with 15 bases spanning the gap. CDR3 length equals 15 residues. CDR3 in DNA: TGTGCCAGCAGCTTAGGAACAGCCAAGGTTCATGGCTACACCTTC. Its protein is CASSLGTAKVHGYTF. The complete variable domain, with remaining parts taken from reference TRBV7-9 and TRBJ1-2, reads DTGVSQNPRHKITKRGQNVTFRCDPISEHNRLYWYRQTLGQGPEFLTYFQNEAQLEKSRLLSDRFSAERPKGSFSTLEIQRTEQGDSAMYLCASSLGTAKVHGYTFGSGTRLTVV.

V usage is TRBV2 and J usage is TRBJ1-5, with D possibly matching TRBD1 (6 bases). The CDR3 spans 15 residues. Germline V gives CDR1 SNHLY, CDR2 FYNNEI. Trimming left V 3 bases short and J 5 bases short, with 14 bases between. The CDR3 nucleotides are TGTGCCAGCAGTGATTGGTTGGGGGCTGATCAGCCCCAGCATTTT. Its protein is CASSDWLGADQPQHF.

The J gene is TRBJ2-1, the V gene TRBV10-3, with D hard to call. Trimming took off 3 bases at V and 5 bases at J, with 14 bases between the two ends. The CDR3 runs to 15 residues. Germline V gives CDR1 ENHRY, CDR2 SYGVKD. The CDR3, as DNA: TGTGCCATCAGTGAAGGTCAAAGGCTAAACAATGAGCAGTTCTTC. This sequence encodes CAISEGQRLNNEQFF.

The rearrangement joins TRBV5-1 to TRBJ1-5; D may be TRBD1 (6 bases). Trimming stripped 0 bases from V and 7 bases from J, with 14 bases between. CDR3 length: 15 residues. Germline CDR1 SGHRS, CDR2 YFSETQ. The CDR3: CASSLGDTPMQPQHF. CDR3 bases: TGCGCCAGCAGCTTGGGGGACACACCGATGCAGCCCCAGCATTTT. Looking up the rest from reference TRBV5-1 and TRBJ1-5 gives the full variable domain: KAGVTQTPRYLIKTRGQQVTLSCSPISGHRSVSWYQQTPGQGLQFLFEYFSETQRNKGNFPGRFSGRQFSNSRSEMNVSTLELGDSALYLCASSLGDTPMQPQHFGDGTRLSIL.

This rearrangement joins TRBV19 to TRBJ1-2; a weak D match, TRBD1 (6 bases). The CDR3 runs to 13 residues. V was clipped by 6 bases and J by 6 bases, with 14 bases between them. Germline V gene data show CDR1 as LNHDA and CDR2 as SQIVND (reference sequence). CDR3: CASSPQGSDGYTF. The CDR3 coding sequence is TGTGCCAGTAGCCCTCAGGGGAGCGATGGCTACACCTTC.

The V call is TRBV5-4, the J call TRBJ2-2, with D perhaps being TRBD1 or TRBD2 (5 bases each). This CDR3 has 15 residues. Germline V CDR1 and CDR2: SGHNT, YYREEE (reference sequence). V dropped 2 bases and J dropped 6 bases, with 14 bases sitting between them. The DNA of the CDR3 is TGTGCCAGCAGCTTCTCGGGGACCCTTGCCGGGGAGCTGTTTTTT. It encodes CASSFSGTLAGELFF. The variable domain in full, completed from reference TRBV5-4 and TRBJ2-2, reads ETGVTQSPTHLIKTRGQQVTLRCSSQSGHNTVSWYQQALGQGPQFIFQYYREEENGRGNFPPRFSGLQFPNYSSELNVNALELDDSALYLCASSFSGTLAGELFFGEGSRLTVL.

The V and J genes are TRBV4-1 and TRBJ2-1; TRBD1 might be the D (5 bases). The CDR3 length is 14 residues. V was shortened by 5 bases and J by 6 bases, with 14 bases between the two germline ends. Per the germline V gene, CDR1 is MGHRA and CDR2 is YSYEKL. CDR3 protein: CASSKNTGLNEQFF. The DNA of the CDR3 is TGCGCCAGCAGCAAAAACACAGGTCTCAATGAGCAGTTCTTC.

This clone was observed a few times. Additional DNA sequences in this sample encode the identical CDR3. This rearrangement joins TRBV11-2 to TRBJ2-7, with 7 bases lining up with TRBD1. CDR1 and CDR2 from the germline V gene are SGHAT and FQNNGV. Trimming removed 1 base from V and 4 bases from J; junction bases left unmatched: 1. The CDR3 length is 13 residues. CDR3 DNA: TGTGCCAGCAGCTTAGGCAGGGGGTACGAGCAGTACTTC. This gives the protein CASSLGRGYEQYF.

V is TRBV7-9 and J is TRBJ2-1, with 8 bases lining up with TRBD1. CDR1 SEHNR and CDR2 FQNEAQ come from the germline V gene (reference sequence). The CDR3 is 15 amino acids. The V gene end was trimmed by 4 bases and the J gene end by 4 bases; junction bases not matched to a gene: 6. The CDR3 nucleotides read TGTGCCAGCAGCTCGGACAGGGTTGGGTACAATGAGCAGTTCTTC. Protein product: CASSSDRVGYNEQFF.

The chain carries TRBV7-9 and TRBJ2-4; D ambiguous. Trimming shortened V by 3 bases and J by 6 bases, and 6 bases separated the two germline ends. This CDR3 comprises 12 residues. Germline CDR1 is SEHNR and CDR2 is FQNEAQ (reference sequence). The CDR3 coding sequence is TGTGCCAGCAGCTTTCTAGGAAACATTCAGTACTTC. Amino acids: CASSFLGNIQYF.

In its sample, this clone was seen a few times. CDR3 in amino acids: CASSQGTGNQPQHF. The CDR3, as DNA: TGTGCCAGCAGCCAAGGGACAGGCAATCAGCCCCAGCATTTT. The V call is TRBV4-2, the J call TRBJ1-5; perhaps TRBD1 as D (6 bases). This CDR3 region has 14 residues. Germline V lookup: CDR1 LGHNA, CDR2 YNFKEQ. V lost 1 base and J 2 bases, leaving 6 bases between the germline ends.